Listed here are 27 T cell receptor beta chains from one sample, sequenced in a study of cytomegalovirus exposure and HLA in healthy donors. Use of 60 Vbeta and 13 Jbeta primers characterized the PCR. Repertoires were generated with immunoSEQ multiplex PCR, while TCRdb's copy carries only in-frame clones and drops some. Counted here are roughly 200,000 clones, around 80% occurring once; the ten biggest clones make up approximately 0.51%. The sequenced sample consisted of PBMCs. The receptors here all came from a woman in her 50s in good health and CMV-seronegative.

The CDR3 spells CASSFRGGFYEQYF. For the CDR3, the DNA is TGCGCCAGCAGCTTTCGGGGGGGTTTCTACGAGCAGTACTTC. The genes are TRBV5-1 and TRBJ2-7; 8 bases line up with TRBD2. V trimming: 2 bases; J trimming: 3 bases; junction bases outside the gene matches: 4. The germline CDR1 and CDR2 sequences are SGHRS and YFSETQ. This CDR3 has 14 amino acids.

The chain carries TRBV7-6 and TRBJ1-1; D remains unclear. This CDR3 is built from 13 residues. CDR1 SGHVS and CDR2 FNYEAQ come from the germline V gene. Trimming removed 5 bases from V and 4 bases from J, with 11 bases in between. For the CDR3, the DNA is TGTGCCAGCAGCCTCCCGCCGGGCACTGAAGCTTTCTTT. Protein: CASSLPPGTEAFF. The full variable domain, with the rest looked up from reference TRBV7-6 and TRBJ1-1, is GAGVSQSPRYKVTKRGQDVALRCDPISGHVSLYWYRQALGQGPEFLTYFNYEAQQDKSGLPNDRFSAERPEGSISTLTIQRTEQRDSAMYRCASSLPPGTEAFFGQGTRLTVV.

The rearrangement joins TRBV18 to TRBJ2-5; D is possibly TRBD1 (6 bases). The tail of the sequence fits TRBJ2-7 better, so the J call may be wrong. CDR1 KGHSH and CDR2 LQKENI come from the germline V gene. The CDR3 totals 14 residues. CDR3 sequence: CASSPNADSYEQYF. CDR3 bases: TGTGCCAGCTCACCGAACGCGGACAGCTACGAGCAGTACTTC.

This chain connects TRBV5-1 to TRBJ2-7; TRBD2 agrees at 11 bases. J gave up 1 base and V 2 bases, and 8 bases lay outside the gene matches. CDR3 length equals 17 residues. CDR1 is SGHRS, CDR2 YFSETQ, per germline. CDR3 nucleotides: TGCGCCAGCAGCTTACAACCCGGGACTAGCGGTTCCTACGAGCAGTACTTC. Translation: CASSLQPGTSGSYEQYF.

This chain connects TRBV13 to TRBJ2-5; D ambiguous. The germline gives CDR1 PRHDT, CDR2 FYEKMQ (reference sequence). The CDR3 length is 13 residues. Trimming shortened V by 4 bases and J by 5 bases, and 11 bases separated the two germline ends. CDR3: CASSSPPSETQYF. In DNA, the CDR3 is TGTGCCAGCAGCTCCCCCCCCTCGGAGACCCAGTACTTC.

The chain couples TRBV7-6 to TRBJ2-5; 10 positions agree with TRBD2. CDR1 and CDR2 from the germline V gene are SGHVS and FNYEAQ. V dropped 1 base and J dropped 2; count of bases not matched to a gene: 1. CDR3 size: 15 residues. DNA of the CDR3: TGTGCCAGCAGCTTAGGGACTAGCGGACAAGAGACCCAGTACTTC. This codes for CASSLGTSGQETQYF.

This chain connects TRBV7-9 to TRBJ1-5; D is unresolved. There are 13 residues in the CDR3. CDR1 is SEHNR, CDR2 FQNEAQ, per germline (reference sequence). Deletions cut 5 bases from V and 2 bases from J, with 7 bases between. This CDR3 is CASSPYGNQPQHF. The DNA of the CDR3 is TGTGCCAGCAGCCCCTACGGCAATCAGCCCCAGCATTTT.

This clone was recorded only once. CDR3 bases: TGCGCCAGCAGCCGGCCGGACAGACCCTACGAGCAGTACTTC. Translating gives CASSRPDRPYEQYF. The rearrangement links TRBV4-1 to TRBJ2-7, with D tentatively TRBD1 (6 bases). V was trimmed by 4 bases and J by 2 bases, leaving 12 bases between them. Germline V gene sequence: CDR1 MGHRA, CDR2 YSYEKL. This CDR3 region has 14 residues.

This chain links TRBV7-9 with TRBJ2-5; D might be TRBD2 (5 bases). In germline, CDR1 is SEHNR, CDR2 FQNEAQ (reference sequence). Trimming cost V 5 bases and J 4 bases, with 14 bases left between them. The CDR3 loop spans 14 amino acids. The CDR3 loop is CASSAQLVGETQYF. CDR3 nucleotide sequence: TGTGCCAGCAGCGCCCAACTAGTCGGAGAGACCCAGTACTTC.

V gene TRBV29-1 combines with J gene TRBJ2-3; 11 nucleotides line up with TRBD1. This CDR3 spans 14 amino acids. V lost 6 bases, J lost 6 bases, and 8 bases stayed unmatched. Germline CDR1 reads SQVTM; CDR2 reads ANQGSEA. The CDR3 DNA follows: TGCAGCGTGCAAGGACAGGGGGCACTGGATACGCAGTATTTT. It specifies CSVQGQGALDTQYF.

This clone came up a few times. The chain uses TRBV5-3 and TRBJ2-5, with TRBD1 as a possible D gene (6 bases). The J call may be incorrect, as the DNA end agrees better with TRBJ2-7. Being an ORF, TRBV5-3 has a function that is uncertain. The CDR3 is 14 residues long. The chain's CDR3 is CARSGTGSSYEQYF. CDR3 sequence (DNA): TGTGCCAGAAGCGGTACAGGGAGCTCCTACGAGCAGTACTTC.

This sequence joins TRBV5-1 and TRBJ1-1; possibly TRBD1 for D (5 bases). CDR1 and CDR2 from the germline V gene are SGHRS and YFSETQ. The CDR3 is 13 amino acids. V shed 6 bases and J shed 4 bases, with 13 bases lying between them. The CDR3 sequence: CASNPLGGTEAFF. CDR3 DNA sequence: TGCGCCAGCAACCCCCTCGGGGGCACTGAAGCTTTCTTT. The variable domain in full, with the rest retrieved from reference TRBV5-1 and TRBJ1-1, is KAGVTQTPRYLIKTRGQQVTLSCSPISGHRSVSWYQQTPGQGLQFLFEYFSETQRNKGNFPGRFSGRQFSNSRSEMNVSTLELGDSALYLCASNPLGGTEAFFGQGTRLTVV.

The CDR3 DNA sequence: TGTGCCACCAGCAGAGATCGGGGGATAGCGGTGAGGGCTTTCTTT. Its translation: CATSRDRGIAVRAFF. The gene calls are TRBV15 and TRBJ1-1; a weak D match, TRBD1 (5 bases). The V gene's germline CDR1 is LNHNV and CDR2 YYDKDF (reference sequence). This CDR3 region has 15 residues. Trimming took off 0 bases at V and 11 bases at J, with 19 bases between the two ends.

The chain couples TRBV2 to TRBJ2-5; 8 nucleotides align to TRBD1. The V and J ends lost 2 bases and 5 bases, in that order; junction bases with no gene match: 10. This CDR3 comprises 16 residues. Germline values: CDR1 SNHLY, CDR2 FYNNEI. CDR3 region: CASSELSGQGEETQYF. The DNA for the CDR3 is TGTGCCAGCAGTGAATTGAGCGGACAGGGTGAGGAGACCCAGTACTTC.

The chain joins TRBV28 to TRBJ2-3; 10 bases are a match to TRBD2. The CDR3 spans 16 residues. V dropped 6 bases and J dropped 11; count of bases not matched to a gene: 17. Germline CDR1 and CDR2: MDHEN and SYDVKM. CDR3 sequence (DNA): TGTGCCAGCAGCACCGAGCGGGGGGGCCGCCTTTTCGAGCAGTATTTT. This codes for CASSTERGGRLFEQYF. Looking up the rest from reference TRBV28 and TRBJ2-3 gives the full variable domain: DVKVTQSSRYLVKRTGEKVFLECVQDMDHENMFWYRQDPGLGLRLIYFSYDVKMKEKGDIPEGYSVSREKKERFSLILESASTNQTSMYLCASSTERGGRLFEQYFGPGTRLTVL.

The chain joins TRBV7-3 to TRBJ2-1, with 9 bases matching TRBD2. Germline values: CDR1 SGHTA, CDR2 FQGTGA. CDR3 length equals 15 residues. V trimming: 5 bases; J trimming: 6 bases; junction bases outside the gene matches: 8. Here the CDR3 reads CASSLSGSGGNEQFF. CDR3 sequence (DNA): TGTGCCAGCAGCCTTAGCGGGAGTGGCGGCAATGAGCAGTTCTTC. The full variable domain, completed using reference TRBV7-3 and TRBJ2-1, is GAGVSQTPSNKVTEKGKYVELRCDPISGHTALYWYRQSLGQGPEFLIYFQGTGAADDSGLPNDRFFAVRPEGSVSTLKIQRTERGDSAVYLCASSLSGSGGNEQFFGPGTRLTVL.

V gene TRBV7-2 combines with J gene TRBJ2-1; no firm D call. Trimming pared 1 base from V and 6 bases from J, leaving 7 bases between. Germline V gives CDR1 SGHTA, CDR2 FQGNSA. The CDR3 loop spans 13 amino acids. Here the CDR3 DNA reads TGTGCCAGCAGCTTAGTAGCCGTCAATGAGCAGTTCTTC. Amino acid sequence: CASSLVAVNEQFF.

The chain uses TRBV28 and TRBJ2-5; 8 bases fit TRBD1. The V gene end was trimmed by 6 bases and the J gene end by 2 bases; junction bases not matched to a gene: 5. The germline V gene has CDR1 MDHEN and CDR2 SYDVKM. The CDR3 sequence is 14 residues long. The CDR3 loop is CASSRRDRQETQYF. DNA for the CDR3: TGTGCCAGCAGCCGCAGGGACAGGCAAGAGACCCAGTACTTC.

This chain joins TRBV5-4 and TRBJ2-1, with 8 bases that match TRBD2. Trimming took 3 bases from V and 9 from J; bases not matched to a gene: 8. The germline V gene has CDR1 SGHNT and CDR2 YYREEE (reference sequence). The CDR3 extends over 14 amino acids. The CDR3 sequence: CASSWGLEPAEQFF. As DNA, the CDR3 is TGTGCCAGCAGCTGGGGACTAGAACCCGCTGAGCAGTTCTTC. Combining the CDR3 with reference TRBV5-4 and TRBJ2-1 gives the whole variable domain ETGVTQSPTHLIKTRGQQVTLRCSSQSGHNTVSWYQQALGQGPQFIFQYYREEENGRGNFPPRFSGLQFPNYSSELNVNALELDDSALYLCASSWGLEPAEQFFGPGTRLTVL.

The rearrangement uses TRBV9 and TRBJ2-1; 7 positions match TRBD1. Germline values: CDR1 SGDLS, CDR2 YYNGEE. There are 13 residues in the CDR3. V was clipped by 3 bases and J by 8 bases; unmatched bases: 5. CDR3 amino acids: CASSARDRDEQFF. The CDR3 DNA is TGTGCCAGCAGCGCCCGGGACAGAGATGAGCAGTTCTTC.

This rearrangement joins TRBV18 to TRBJ2-7, with TRBD2 identical over 12 bases. V lost 8 bases and J lost 4; bases outside the gene matches: 6. The germline V gene encodes CDR1 KGHSH and CDR2 LQKENI. There are 14 residues in the CDR3. The CDR3 loop is CASKRTSGTYEQYF. DNA for the CDR3: TGTGCCAGCAAACGGACTAGCGGGACTTACGAGCAGTACTTC.

This clone appeared once. A junction boundary mismatches the germline segment, possibly from a read error. The chain links TRBV28 to TRBJ2-4, with D possibly TRBD1 on 6 matching bases. The germline V gene has CDR1 MDHEN and CDR2 SYDVKM. The CDR3 runs to 13 residues. CDR3 nucleotides: TGTGCCAGCAGCTCAGGACAGTTAAACAGTCAGTACTTC. Its protein product is CASSSGQLNSQYF.

The gene calls are TRBV28 and TRBJ1-4; D ambiguous. The germline V and J ends were trimmed by 2 bases and 0 bases, with 7 bases remaining between them. The CDR3 is made up of 15 amino acids. The germline V gene encodes CDR1 MDHEN and CDR2 SYDVKM. CDR3 sequence (DNA): TGTGCCAGCAGTTTAGTCGGAGCAACTAATGAAAAACTGTTTTTT. It yields the protein CASSLVGATNEKLFF.

The rearrangement links TRBV10-3 to TRBJ1-1, with D perhaps matching TRBD1 (5 bases). V was cut by 5 bases and J by 4 bases, with 17 bases left in between. This CDR3 contains 15 residues. CDR1 is ENHRY and CDR2 is SYGVKD in the germline V gene. The CDR3 sequence is CAISQGPGGGTEAFF. The CDR3 DNA sequence: TGTGCCATCAGTCAAGGCCCGGGGGGAGGCACTGAAGCTTTCTTT.

The chain links TRBV29-1 to TRBJ1-2, with D possibly matching TRBD1 (6 bases). Germline CDR1 SQVTM, CDR2 ANQGSEA. Trimming removed 6 bases at V and 11 bases at J, with 7 bases between. The CDR3 is 8 residues long. CDR3 DNA sequence: TGCAGCGTAGGACAGTACACCTTC. It yields the protein CSVGQYTF.

V and J are TRBV9 and TRBJ2-3, with TRBD2 as a possible D gene (5 bases). Germline assignment: CDR1 SGDLS and CDR2 YYNGEE. V was cut by 4 bases and J by 2 bases, with 8 bases left in between. The CDR3 loop spans 13 amino acids. CDR3 sequence: CASSREFTDTQYF. CDR3 nucleotides: TGTGCCAGCAGCAGGGAGTTCACAGATACGCAGTATTTT.

This sequence joins TRBV5-8 and TRBJ2-1; 9 bases map to TRBD1. The J segment lost 4 bases and the V segment lost 4 bases, leaving 6 bases of the junction unmatched. There are 15 residues in the CDR3. Per the germline V gene, CDR1 is SGHTS and CDR2 is YDEGEE. CDR3 region: CASSPHGTGYNEQFF. For the CDR3, the DNA is TGTGCCAGCAGCCCCCACGGGACAGGGTACAATGAGCAGTTCTTC.